This TCR beta chain was profiled in a study of human T cells and chemical hapten exposure. Study-level findings and limits: Counts of TCRs expanded at PT1 correlated positively with patch test score.

Many counts were recorded for this clonotype. Its antigen is unidentified. V was pared by 0 bases and J by 5 bases, with 13 bases between. The length of the CDR3 is 15 residues. Germline lookup yields CDR1 MNHNS and CDR2 SASEGT. Each CDR3 protein gets one entry after TCRdb re-called the RACE reads with MiXCR. Among approximately 57,000 distinct CDR3 sequences listed, approximately 8.6% were seen once. The time point here: patch test 1, 2 weeks after DPC sensitization. Treatment specified: therapeutic diphenylcyclopropenone sensitization with weekly scalp DPC. The V and J genes are TRBV6-1 and TRBJ1-2, with a weak D call TRBD1 (5 bases). Sequencing used whole blood, obtained in connection with sensitization to the hapten diphenylcyclopropenone (DPC). The sequence was collected from a woman aged 35 to 49 with alopecia areata. Some clones in this sample may be carry-over from other donors' samples. CDR3 protein: CASSEASGEAYGYTF. CDR3 nucleotides: TGTGCCAGCAGTGAAGCGTCGGGGGAGGCTTATGGCTACACCTTC.